These T cell receptor beta chains were read from a single sample in a study of blood T cell repertoires in COVID-19. Some clones are missing from TCRdb's copy, which holds only in-frame ones; the method was immunoSEQ multiplex PCR. The sample lists around 60,000 clones; 70% to 90% were seen once. Input material: peripheral blood. The receptor source for this set is a man at least 80 years old with acute or convalescent COVID-19. Both conserved end residues are part of each CDR3. D genes are given only for firm matches. The listing skips clone size in some rows; elsewhere it reads once, few, many or a size class.

v_gene: TRBV14; j_gene: TRBJ2-3; d_gene: TRBD2; abundance: once; CDR3aa: CASSRRSGASTDTQYF; CDR3nt: TGTGCCAGCAGCCGTAGGAGCGGGGCCAGCACAGATACGCAGTATTTT
v_gene: TRBV3-1/TRBV3-2; j_gene: TRBJ2-7; d_gene: TRBD1; abundance: -; CDR3aa: CASSRPQGAYEQYF; CDR3nt: TGTGCCAGCAGCCGCCCCCAGGGGGCCTACGAGCAGTACTTC
v_gene: TRBV28; j_gene: TRBJ2-3; d_gene: -; abundance: once; CDR3aa: CASRGDLAVVVDTQYF; CDR3nt: TGTGCCAGCAGGGGGGATTTAGCGGTCGTAGTCGATACGCAGTATTTT
v_gene: TRBV19; j_gene: TRBJ2-2; d_gene: TRBD1; abundance: -; CDR3aa: CASEQGADTGELFF; CDR3nt: TGTGCCAGCGAACAGGGGGCTGACACCGGGGAGCTGTTTTTT
v_gene: TRBV19; j_gene: TRBJ1-4; d_gene: TRBD1; abundance: -; CDR3aa: CASGLGGRNNEKLFF; CDR3nt: TGTGCCAGTGGTTTAGGGGGCCGGAATAATGAAAAACTGTTTTTT
v_gene: TRBV10-3; j_gene: TRBJ1-2; d_gene: -; abundance: -; CDR3aa: CAIRDQVGSNYGYTF; CDR3nt: TGTGCCATCAGAGACCAGGTAGGAAGTAACTATGGCTACACCTTC
v_gene: TRBV5-1; j_gene: TRBJ1-1; d_gene: -; abundance: -; CDR3aa: CASSPGGPNTEAFF; CDR3nt: TGCGCCAGCAGCCCGGGAGGGCCGAACACTGAAGCTTTCTTT
v_gene: TRBV6-5; j_gene: TRBJ2-2; d_gene: -; abundance: -; CDR3aa: CASRTHRDTGELFF; CDR3nt: TGTGCCAGCAGGACCCACAGGGACACCGGGGAGCTGTTTTTT
v_gene: TRBV28; j_gene: TRBJ1-2; d_gene: -; abundance: few; CDR3aa: CASSLSEGAGYTF; CDR3nt: TGTGCCAGCAGTTTATCGGAGGGAGCGGGCTACACCTTC
v_gene: TRBV9; j_gene: TRBJ1-4; d_gene: TRBD1; abundance: -; CDR3aa: CASSDGTGANEKLFF; CDR3nt: TGTGCCAGCAGCGACGGGACAGGGGCCAATGAAAAACTGTTTTTT